This T cell receptor (beta chain) was identified during a study of T cells in tuberculosis. TCRdb's copy holds only in-frame clones and misses some; the assay was immunoSEQ multiplex PCR. The sample contains 25,000 to 35,000 clones, approximately 94% of which appear only once. The source material was PBMCs. This TCR came from a donor aged 10-29 years with latent tuberculosis or without tuberculosis infection.

CDR3 DNA sequence: TGTGCCAGCTCACCCCGGGGGGGACTTAATGAAAAACTGTTTTTT. It codes for CASSPRGGLNEKLFF. The chain is built from TRBV18 and TRBJ1-4; tentatively, D is TRBD1 (5 bases). This CDR3 contains 15 residues. Germline V gives CDR1 KGHSH, CDR2 LQKENI. Trimming shortened V by 3 bases and J by 4 bases, and 12 bases separated the two germline ends.